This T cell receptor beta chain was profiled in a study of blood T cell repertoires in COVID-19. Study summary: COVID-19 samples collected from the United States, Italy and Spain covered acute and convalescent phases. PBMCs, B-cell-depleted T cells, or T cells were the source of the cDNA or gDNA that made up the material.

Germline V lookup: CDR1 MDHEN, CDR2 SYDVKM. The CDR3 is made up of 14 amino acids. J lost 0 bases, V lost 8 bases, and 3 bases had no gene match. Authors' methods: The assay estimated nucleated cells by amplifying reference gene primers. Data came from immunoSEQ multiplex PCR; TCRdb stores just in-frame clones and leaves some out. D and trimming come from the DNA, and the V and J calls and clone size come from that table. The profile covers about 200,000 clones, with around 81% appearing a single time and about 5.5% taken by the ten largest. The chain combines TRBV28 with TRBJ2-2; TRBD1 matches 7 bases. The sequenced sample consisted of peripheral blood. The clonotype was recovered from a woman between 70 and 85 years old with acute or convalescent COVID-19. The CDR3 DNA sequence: TGTGCCAGCCATGACAGGGCGAACACCGGGGAGCTGTTTTTT. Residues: CASHDRANTGELFF.